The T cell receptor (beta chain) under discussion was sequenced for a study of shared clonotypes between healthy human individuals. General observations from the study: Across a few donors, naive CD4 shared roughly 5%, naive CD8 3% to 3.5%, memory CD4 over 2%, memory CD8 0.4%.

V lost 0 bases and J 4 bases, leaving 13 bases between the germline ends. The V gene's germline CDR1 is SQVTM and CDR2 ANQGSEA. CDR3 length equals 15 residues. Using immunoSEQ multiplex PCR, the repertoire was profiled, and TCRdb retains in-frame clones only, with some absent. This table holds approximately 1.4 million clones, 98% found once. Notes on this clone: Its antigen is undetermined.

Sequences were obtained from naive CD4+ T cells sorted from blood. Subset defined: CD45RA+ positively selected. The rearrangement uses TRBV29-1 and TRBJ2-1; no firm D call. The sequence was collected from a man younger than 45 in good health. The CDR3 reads CSVEDNPWAYNEQFF. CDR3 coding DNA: TGCAGCGTTGAAGATAACCCCTGGGCTTACAATGAGCAGTTCTTC.